Listed here are 19 T cell receptor beta chains from one sample, sequenced in a study of shared clonotypes between healthy human individuals. Generated by immunoSEQ multiplex PCR, the TCRdb table keeps only in-frame clones and is missing some. The sample consists of about 480,000 clones, over 75% of them appearing once. The sequencing sample was made of PBMCs. The receptors originated from a middle-aged woman in good health. Some clones in this sample may be carry-over from other donors' samples.

The chain is built from TRBV6-1 and TRBJ1-5; perhaps TRBD1 as D (5 bases). Between the trimmed V and J ends, which lost 0 bases and 4 bases, there was a span of 13 bases. The CDR3 is 16 residues long. CDR1 MNHNS and CDR2 SASEGT come from the germline V gene. CDR3 DNA: TGTGCCAGCAGTGAAGCGGGCAGGGCGGGTAATCAGCCCCAGCATTTT. This translates into CASSEAGRAGNQPQHF.

The chain combines TRBV10-2 with TRBJ1-3; the match to TRBD1 covers 7 bases. V shed 7 bases, J shed 2 bases, and the junction held 2 bases outside the gene matches. Per the germline V gene, CDR1 is WSHSY and CDR2 is SAAADI. The CDR3 extends over 13 amino acids. The CDR3 DNA reads as TGCGCCAGCAATGACAGGGCTGGAAACACCATATATTTT. Its translation is CASNDRAGNTIYF.

The chain recombines TRBV21-1 with TRBJ2-5; the table's D call, TRBD1, has no DNA check behind it. TRBV21-1 is reported as a pseudogene. The CDR3 spans 17 residues. The chain's CDR3 is CASSKDDTSHRQETQYF. The CDR3 DNA reads as TGTGCCAGCAGCAAAGATGATACCTCGCACAGACAAGAGACCCAGTACTTC.

The rearrangement joins TRBV5-1 to TRBJ1-2; TRBD1 is a possible D gene (5 bases). Per germline, CDR1 SGHRS and CDR2 YFSETQ. This CDR3 contains 13 residues. The germline V and J ends were trimmed by 0 bases and 6 bases, with 9 bases remaining between them. For the CDR3, the DNA is TGCGCCAGCAGCTTGGGCAGGGCTGATGGCTACACCTTC. Translating it yields CASSLGRADGYTF.

J is TRBJ1-2 and V is TRBV11-2, with 8 bases that match TRBD1. Germline V lookup: CDR1 SGHAT, CDR2 FQNNGV. There are 15 residues in the CDR3. The ends lost 4 bases at V and 5 bases at J; junction bases unmatched: 9. DNA of the CDR3: TGTGCCAGCAGCTCGACAGGGGTCTCCCCGTATGGCTACACCTTC. As protein: CASSSTGVSPYGYTF. Supplemented by reference TRBV11-2 and TRBJ1-2, the full variable domain reads EAGVAQSPRYKIIEKRQSVAFWCNPISGHATLYWYQQILGQGPKLLIQFQNNGVVDDSQLPKDRFSAERLKGVDSTLKIQPAKLEDSAVYLCASSSTGVSPYGYTFGSGTRLTVV.

The count of this clone is one. The chain couples TRBV11-2 to TRBJ1-4, with D possibly matching TRBD1 (5 bases). Trimming pared 6 bases from V and 2 bases from J, leaving 16 bases between. Germline V gene data show CDR1 as SGHAT and CDR2 as FQNNGV. CDR3 size: 16 residues. Here the CDR3 DNA reads TGTGCCAGCAGGCGAACAGGACCGGGGACTAATGAAAAACTGTTTTTT. Protein sequence: CASRRTGPGTNEKLFF.

This chain links TRBV6-1 with TRBJ2-5; 9 nucleotides agree with TRBD1. The end of the DNA is better explained by TRBJ2-7, so the J call may be wrong. This CDR3 has 15 residues. Germline V CDR1 and CDR2: MNHNS, SASEGT. In DNA, the CDR3 is TGTGCCAGCAGTGAAGCAGGGACAGGGCCCTACGAGCAGTACTTC. Protein product: CASSEAGTGPYEQYF.

The V and J genes are TRBV7-6 and TRBJ1-2; D might be TRBD1 (5 bases). The CDR3 covers 15 residues. The ends were cut back, 4 bases at V and 5 bases at J, with 17 bases in the middle. Germline loops: CDR1 SGHVS, CDR2 FNYEAQ. This CDR3 reads CASSSFRQPPYGYTF. The CDR3 bases are TGTGCCAGCAGCTCCTTTAGACAGCCTCCATATGGCTACACCTTC. The full variable domain, completed using reference TRBV7-6 and TRBJ1-2, is GAGVSQSPRYKVTKRGQDVALRCDPISGHVSLYWYRQALGQGPEFLTYFNYEAQQDKSGLPNDRFSAERPEGSISTLTIQRTEQRDSAMYRCASSSFRQPPYGYTFGSGTRLTVV.

V usage is TRBV30 and J usage is TRBJ2-3; D uncertain. Trimming took 3 bases from V and 6 from J, leaving 13 bases between them. Germline V gene data show CDR1 as GTSNPN and CDR2 as SVGIG (reference sequence). The CDR3 loop spans 13 amino acids. The CDR3 DNA reads as TGTGCCTGGAGGTTGGGCTCAAGGGATACGCAGTATTTT. Protein product: CAWRLGSRDTQYF.

J is TRBJ1-4 and V is TRBV5-1; a possible D gene is TRBD1 (6 bases). Per germline, CDR1 SGHRS and CDR2 YFSETQ. V gave up 4 bases and J gave up 6 bases, with 13 bases separating them. The CDR3 consists of 14 residues. The CDR3 bases are TGCGCCAGCAGCCTTGGACAGTATGATGAAAAACTGTTTTTT. It yields the protein CASSLGQYDEKLFF.

The rearrangement links TRBV5-1 to TRBJ1-3, with a possible D match to TRBD1 (6 bases). This CDR3 has 15 residues. Germline V CDR1 and CDR2: SGHRS, YFSETQ. Trimming pared 0 bases from V and 0 bases from J, leaving 7 bases between. The CDR3 DNA is TGCGCCAGCAGCTTGGGACAGGTCTCTGGAAACACCATATATTTT. Protein: CASSLGQVSGNTIYF.

A few counts support this clone. J is TRBJ2-4 and V is TRBV30; D gene unclear. The germline V gene encodes CDR1 GTSNPN and CDR2 SVGIG (reference sequence). Trimming took off 0 bases at V and 15 bases at J, with 15 bases between the two ends. The CDR3 runs to 12 residues. CDR3 protein: CAWSVEPQVVYF. DNA for the CDR3: TGTGCCTGGAGTGTAGAACCCCAAGTCGTGTACTTC.

The chain uses TRBV4-2 and TRBJ2-2, with TRBD2 matching 10 bases. V shed 8 bases and J 5 bases; nucleotides not matched to a gene: 5. The germline V gene has CDR1 LGHNA and CDR2 YNFKEQ. This CDR3 contains 14 residues. For the CDR3, the DNA is TGTGCCAGCTCACTAGCGGGAAGGACCGGGGAGCTGTTTTTT. This encodes CASSLAGRTGELFF.

The chain is built from TRBV27 and TRBJ2-3; D gene unclear. The CDR3 loop spans 15 amino acids. The ends were cut back, 5 bases at V and 6 bases at J, with 18 bases in the middle. In germline, CDR1 is MNHEY, CDR2 SMNVEV (reference sequence). Here the CDR3 DNA reads TGTGCCAGCAGTAACCCCTTCGTAGGGTGGGATACGCAGTATTTT. This codes for CASSNPFVGWDTQYF.

V usage is TRBV6-4 and J usage is TRBJ2-1; D ambiguous. Between the trimmed V and J ends, which lost 5 bases and 0 bases, there was a span of 11 bases. The CDR3 runs to 15 residues. Germline CDR1 MRHNA, CDR2 SNTAGT. The CDR3 DNA reads TGTGCCAGCAGTCCTCATATGAGCTCCTACAATGAGCAGTTCTTC. This gives the protein CASSPHMSSYNEQFF.

The V call is TRBV6-6, the J call TRBJ1-4, with D possibly matching TRBD1 (5 bases). The CDR3 consists of 15 residues. The germline gives CDR1 MNHNY, CDR2 SVGAGI (reference sequence). With 6 bases removed from V and 0 bases from J, the gap between germline ends came to 11 bases. The CDR3 DNA is TGTGCCAGCAGGACCCGGGGCCCAACTAATGAAAAACTGTTTTTT. Translated, it gives CASRTRGPTNEKLFF.

This clone was recorded a few times. The rearrangement links TRBV21-1 to TRBJ1-1; the table's D call, TRBD1, has no DNA check behind it. TRBV21-1 is deemed a pseudogene. The CDR3 sequence is 13 residues long. CDR3 coding DNA: TGTGCCAGCAGTTGGACAGGGGAAACTGAAGCTTTCTTT. Its translation: CASSWTGETEAFF.

This chain links TRBV27 with TRBJ1-2; D possibly corresponds to TRBD1 (5 bases). This CDR3 is 14 amino acids long. V gave up 2 bases and J gave up 5 bases, with 12 bases separating them. CDR1 MNHEY and CDR2 SMNVEV come from the germline V gene (reference sequence). CDR3 sequence: CASSLGQGKYGYTF. Written as DNA, the CDR3 is TGTGCCAGCAGTTTAGGGCAGGGCAAGTATGGCTACACCTTC.

The V and J genes are TRBV7-6 and TRBJ2-1; D is possibly TRBD2 (5 bases). CDR1 and CDR2 from the germline V gene are SGHVS and FNYEAQ. The germline V and J ends were trimmed by 5 bases and 7 bases, with 18 bases remaining between them. This CDR3 spans 15 amino acids. The CDR3 is CASSPPPGFGNEQFF. CDR3 nucleotides: TGTGCCAGCAGCCCCCCTCCGGGGTTCGGGAATGAGCAGTTCTTC.